Below, 27 T cell receptor beta chains from the same sample are listed, as sequenced in a study of shared clonotypes between healthy human individuals. Sequenced by immunoSEQ multiplex PCR; TCRdb stores in-frame clones only, minus some. Counted here are 2 million to 2.5 million clones, more than 80% occurring once; the ten biggest clones make up about 0.39%. Specimen: naive CD4+ T cells from PBMCs. Subset here: CD45RA+ positively selected. The receptors were sampled from a man younger than 35 in good health. Some clones in this sample may be carry-over from other donors' samples.

The rearrangement links TRBV9 to TRBJ2-1; 11 nucleotides agree with TRBD2. The junction had 9 bases not matched to a gene; V was cut back by 0 bases and J by 10 bases. Per the germline V gene, CDR1 is SGDLS and CDR2 is YYNGEE. This CDR3 comprises 16 residues. The CDR3 spells CASSVGRLAGLQEQFF. DNA for the CDR3: TGTGCCAGCAGCGTAGGCAGACTAGCGGGACTCCAGGAGCAGTTCTTC.

J is TRBJ1-1 and V is TRBV28, with 7 bases that match TRBD1. Germline CDR1 is MDHEN and CDR2 is SYDVKM. This CDR3 has 15 amino acids. V gave up 3 bases and J gave up 6 bases; unmatched junction bases: 10. The CDR3 reads CASSFTGVLEAEAFF. The CDR3 DNA reads as TGTGCCAGCAGTTTCACAGGGGTTTTGGAAGCTGAAGCTTTCTTT.

The V gene is TRBV7-3, the J gene TRBJ1-2; possibly TRBD1 for D (6 bases). V lost 5 bases and J 4 bases, leaving 17 bases between the germline ends. The CDR3 sequence is 15 residues long. Per germline, CDR1 SGHTA and CDR2 FQGTGA. CDR3 amino acids: CASSPRGARVYGYTF. CDR3 in DNA: TGTGCCAGCAGCCCGAGGGGGGCGCGGGTCTATGGCTACACCTTC. Based on the CDR3 plus reference TRBV7-3 and TRBJ1-2, the full variable domain is GAGVSQTPSNKVTEKGKYVELRCDPISGHTALYWYRQSLGQGPEFLIYFQGTGAADDSGLPNDRFFAVRPEGSVSTLKIQRTERGDSAVYLCASSPRGARVYGYTFGSGTRLTVV.

CDR3 nucleotide sequence: TGTGCCAGTAGTCCGAAGCGACAGGGAAGTAGCAATCAGCCCCAGCATTTT. Its translation: CASSPKRQGSSNQPQHF. The chain combines TRBV19 with TRBJ1-5, with 7 bases matching TRBD1. CDR1 LNHDA and CDR2 SQIVND come from the germline V gene (reference sequence). This CDR3 has 17 amino acids. The V segment lost 5 bases and the J segment 0 bases; nucleotides outside the gene matches: 10.

This rearrangement joins TRBV28 to TRBJ2-2; TRBD1 agrees at 9 bases. The CDR3 loop spans 17 amino acids. CDR1 is MDHEN, CDR2 SYDVKM, per germline. V was pared by 5 bases and J by 1 base, with 8 bases of the junction left unmatched. The CDR3 reads CASSLLPGQGNTGELFF. The CDR3 coding sequence is TGTGCCAGCAGTCTACTCCCGGGACAGGGGAACACCGGGGAGCTGTTTTTT. The complete variable domain, with remaining parts taken from reference TRBV28 and TRBJ2-2, reads DVKVTQSSRYLVKRTGEKVFLECVQDMDHENMFWYRQDPGLGLRLIYFSYDVKMKEKGDIPEGYSVSREKKERFSLILESASTNQTSMYLCASSLLPGQGNTGELFFGEGSRLTVL.

The chain carries TRBV7-2 and TRBJ1-2; D is uncertain. The ends were cut back, 5 bases at V and 4 bases at J, with 11 bases in the middle. CDR3 length: 13 amino acids. Germline V gene lookup returns CDR1 SGHTA and CDR2 FQGNSA. The CDR3 bases are TGTGCCAGCAGCCGTTTGGGGTCCTATGGCTACACCTTC. Protein: CASSRLGSYGYTF.

The chain carries TRBV4-3 and TRBJ2-5, with D perhaps matching TRBD1 (6 bases). V was pared by 1 base and J by 4 bases, with 19 bases between. The CDR3 is 17 residues long. The germline V gene encodes CDR1 LGHNA and CDR2 YSLEER. This CDR3 reads CASSQVRSGELPETQYF. The DNA for the CDR3 is TGCGCCAGCAGCCAAGTCCGCTCAGGGGAGCTTCCAGAGACCCAGTACTTC.

The V gene is TRBV28, the J gene TRBJ2-1, with 12 bases identical to TRBD2. The CDR3 consists of 17 residues. Germline V lookup: CDR1 MDHEN, CDR2 SYDVKM. V was clipped by 5 bases and J by 10 bases; unmatched bases: 15. CDR3 nucleotide sequence: TGTGCCAGCAGTATGGGGACTAGCGGGTCGTCCCGCAGGGAGCAGTTCTTC. Amino acids: CASSMGTSGSSRREQFF.

The chain has TRBV27 and TRBJ2-7, with no clear D. The length of the CDR3 is 13 residues. Germline loops: CDR1 MNHEY, CDR2 SMNVEV (reference sequence). Trimming removed 7 bases at V and 6 bases at J, with 16 bases between. CDR3 in DNA: TGTGCCAGCAATAAGGTCCCCGAGATCGAGCAGTACTTC. This codes for CASNKVPEIEQYF.

The gene calls are TRBV5-1 and TRBJ2-3; the D is unclear. Germline V gene sequence: CDR1 SGHRS, CDR2 YFSETQ. Trimming left V 0 bases short and J 1 base short, with 12 bases between. The CDR3 consists of 16 residues. CDR3 amino acids: CASSLASTQGTDTQYF. CDR3 nucleotide sequence: TGCGCCAGCAGCTTGGCCTCCACCCAGGGCACAGATACGCAGTATTTT.

Remarks on this clone: Other DNA sequences in the same sample also yield this CDR3. The V gene is TRBV28, the J gene TRBJ1-2, with D hard to call. The CDR3 totals 13 residues. Trimming shortened V by 6 bases and J by 4 bases, and 12 bases separated the two germline ends. CDR1 is MDHEN, CDR2 SYDVKM, per germline. The CDR3 here is CASRPGGRYGYTF. In nucleotides, the CDR3 is TGTGCCAGCAGGCCGGGCGGGCGCTATGGCTACACCTTC.

As for this clone: The junction departs from the called germline gene at one end, perhaps through a read error. J is TRBJ2-4 and V is TRBV6-1, with 9 bases fitting TRBD1. Germline values: CDR1 MNHNS, CDR2 SASEGT. This CDR3 comprises 19 residues. The CDR3 spells CASIEPTGGAGTAKNIQYF. CDR3 DNA sequence: TGTGCCAGCATTGAACCTACAGGGGGCGCGGGTACAGCCAAAAACATTCAGTACTTC.

The genes are TRBV4-1 and TRBJ2-7; 7 nucleotides agree with TRBD2. Trimming removed 4 bases from V and 8 bases from J; junction bases left unmatched: 8. The CDR3 has 13 amino acids. Per the germline V gene, CDR1 is MGHRA and CDR2 is YSYEKL. This chain's CDR3 is CASSPGLRLKQYF. CDR3 nucleotides: TGCGCCAGCAGCCCGGGACTAAGATTAAAGCAGTACTTC.

The rearrangement uses TRBV18 and TRBJ2-1; TRBD2 matches 7 bases. This CDR3 has 21 amino acids. Germline V lookup: CDR1 KGHSH, CDR2 LQKENI. Trimming took 3 bases from V and 8 from J; bases not matched to a gene: 28. The chain's CDR3 is CASSPLVPTASGRGSGDEQFF. The CDR3 region has the DNA TGTGCCAGCTCACCCCTAGTCCCTACGGCATCGGGGCGCGGGAGTGGTGATGAGCAGTTCTTC.

The chain couples TRBV7-9 to TRBJ2-3; D gene unclear. This CDR3 has 19 amino acids. Germline CDR1 reads SEHNR; CDR2 reads FQNEAQ (reference sequence). V shed 0 bases and J shed 0 bases, with 19 bases lying between them. The CDR3 here is CASSLAIRDFKTSTDTQYF. In DNA form, the CDR3 reads TGTGCCAGCAGCTTAGCGATCCGCGACTTTAAAACTAGCACAGATACGCAGTATTTT.

The chain links TRBV5-1 to TRBJ2-7; the match to TRBD1 covers 9 bases. This CDR3 region has 15 residues. After removal of 5 bases from V and 6 bases from J, the junction contained 12 bases not matched to a gene. Germline-derived CDR1 and CDR2 are SGHRS and YFSETQ. The CDR3 nucleotides read TGCGCCAGCAGTACCCGGACAGGGGTTTTGAGCGAGCAGTACTTC. Translation gives CASSTRTGVLSEQYF. Full variable domain (missing parts from reference TRBV5-1 and TRBJ2-7): KAGVTQTPRYLIKTRGQQVTLSCSPISGHRSVSWYQQTPGQGLQFLFEYFSETQRNKGNFPGRFSGRQFSNSRSEMNVSTLELGDSALYLCASSTRTGVLSEQYFGPGTRLTVT.

V is TRBV9 and J is TRBJ2-5, with D possibly being TRBD2 (6 bases). Trimming pared 0 bases from V and 0 bases from J, leaving 15 bases between. The CDR3 is 17 amino acids. CDR1 and CDR2 (germline): SGDLS, YYNGEE. The CDR3 here is CASSVGLNRGYQETQYF. The CDR3 DNA follows: TGTGCCAGCAGCGTAGGCCTGAACCGGGGGTACCAAGAGACCCAGTACTTC.

The V and J genes are TRBV7-9 and TRBJ2-1, with D possibly matching TRBD1 (5 bases). The CDR3 is 16 residues long. Trimming pared 1 base from V and 5 bases from J, leaving 15 bases between. Germline V gene sequence: CDR1 SEHNR, CDR2 FQNEAQ (reference sequence). The CDR3 DNA sequence: TGTGCCAGCAGCTTAGTGGGGCAGCTTGTTAACAATGAGCAGTTCTTC. It specifies CASSLVGQLVNNEQFF.

J is TRBJ2-1 and V is TRBV7-9; 9 positions match TRBD2. Germline V lookup: CDR1 SEHNR, CDR2 FQNEAQ (reference sequence). V gave up 7 bases and J gave up 9 bases; unmatched junction bases: 13. The CDR3 is 15 residues long. The chain's CDR3 is CASNPRGAGGPEQFF. CDR3 DNA sequence: TGTGCCAGCAACCCCAGGGGGGCGGGAGGGCCTGAGCAGTTCTTC.

The chain joins TRBV7-6 to TRBJ2-1, with D uncertain. Germline CDR1 reads SGHVS; CDR2 reads FNYEAQ. The CDR3 contains 14 residues. Trimming cost V 2 bases and J 3 bases, with 8 bases left between them. The CDR3 spells CASSLNRVYNEQFF. The CDR3 DNA reads as TGTGCCAGCAGCTTAAATCGTGTCTACAATGAGCAGTTCTTC.

The chain employs TRBV7-8 and TRBJ2-3, with 7 bases matching TRBD1. The germline V gene encodes CDR1 SGHVS and CDR2 FQNEAQ. V lost 6 bases and J lost 5; bases outside the gene matches: 5. The CDR3 is 13 residues long. Written as DNA, the CDR3 is TGTGCCAGCAGACCTAGGGGGCAAGATACGCAGTATTTT. Translation: CASRPRGQDTQYF.

The J gene is TRBJ1-4, the V gene TRBV28; TRBD1 aligns across 8 bases. Germline CDR1 MDHEN, CDR2 SYDVKM. J was trimmed by 8 bases and V by 5 bases; bases with no gene match: 10. The CDR3 totals 15 residues. CDR3 nucleotides: TGTGCCAGCAGTCCGTGGACAGGGAATCGGGAAAAACTGTTTTTT. It encodes CASSPWTGNREKLFF. Using reference TRBV28 and TRBJ1-4 for the parts outside the CDR3, the full variable domain is DVKVTQSSRYLVKRTGEKVFLECVQDMDHENMFWYRQDPGLGLRLIYFSYDVKMKEKGDIPEGYSVSREKKERFSLILESASTNQTSMYLCASSPWTGNREKLFFGSGTQLSVL.

The gene calls are TRBV6-1 and TRBJ1-1; unclear D gene. Looked up from germline, CDR1 is MNHNS and CDR2 is SASEGT. This CDR3 has 13 residues. Trimming shortened V by 2 bases and J by 6 bases, and 10 bases separated the two germline ends. Here the CDR3 reads CASSEWWRAEAFF. The CDR3 nucleotides are TGTGCCAGCAGTGAATGGTGGAGGGCTGAAGCTTTCTTT.

V and J are TRBV5-6 and TRBJ2-6, with D maybe TRBD1 (6 bases). Per the germline V gene, CDR1 is SGHDT and CDR2 is YYEEEE. The CDR3 has 17 amino acids. The ends were cut back, 0 bases at V and 0 bases at J, with 10 bases in the middle. CDR3 sequence reads: CASSLVGQRSGANVLTF. In DNA form, the CDR3 reads TGTGCCAGCAGCTTGGTTGGACAGCGCTCTGGGGCCAACGTCCTGACTTTC.

CDR3 sequence reads: CAGRTSGDTEAFF. The CDR3 DNA reads TGTGCCGGCCGGACGTCGGGGGACACTGAAGCTTTCTTT. The chain combines TRBV19 with TRBJ1-1; a possible D gene is TRBD1 (5 bases). Deletions cut 11 bases from V and 3 bases from J, with 16 bases between. The CDR3 extends over 13 amino acids. The germline gives CDR1 LNHDA, CDR2 SQIVND (reference sequence).

The CDR3 reads CASSSGTSGGPDTQYF. The CDR3 DNA is TGTGCCAGCAGTTCCGGGACTAGCGGGGGGCCCGATACGCAGTATTTT. V is TRBV28 and J is TRBJ2-3; 15 bases agree with TRBD2. Germline V gene data show CDR1 as MDHEN and CDR2 as SYDVKM. The CDR3 length is 16 residues. V lost 4 bases, J lost 6 bases, and 5 bases stayed unmatched.

A remark on this clone: Different DNA sequences within this sample yield the same CDR3. The chain combines TRBV5-1 with TRBJ2-3; no firm D call. Germline CDR1 and CDR2: SGHRS and YFSETQ. The CDR3 totals 12 residues. V lost 4 bases, J lost 2 bases, and 5 bases lay in between. CDR3 sequence (DNA): TGCGCCAGCAGCCTCGACACAGATACGCAGTATTTT. This translates into CASSLDTDTQYF.